What follows are 18 T cell receptor beta chains derived from one specimen sequenced in a study of cytomegalovirus exposure and HLA in healthy donors. The PCR used 60 Vbeta and 13 Jbeta primers. The method was immunoSEQ multiplex PCR; TCRdb's version includes in-frame clones alone and lacks a portion of them. The table shows about 170,000 clones, with under 80% occurring only once. What was sequenced was PBMCs. Receptors were obtained from a man between 35 and 55 years old in good health and CMV-seronegative.

V gene TRBV18 combines with J gene TRBJ1-1; D is uncertain. The CDR3 extends over 13 amino acids. The V gene's germline CDR1 is KGHSH and CDR2 LQKENI. Trimming removed 5 bases at V and 0 bases at J, with 7 bases between. CDR3 coding DNA: TGTGCCAGCTCAGGCGGAATGAACACTGAAGCTTTCTTT. This sequence encodes CASSGGMNTEAFF.

The genes are TRBV30 and TRBJ2-5; maybe TRBD1 (6 bases). The CDR3 covers 13 residues. Germline CDR1 is GTSNPN and CDR2 is SVGIG (reference sequence). The ends were cut back, 2 bases at V and 5 bases at J, with 12 bases in the middle. Here the CDR3 reads CAWSNRAGETQYF. CDR3 bases: TGTGCCTGGAGTAACAGGGCCGGGGAGACCCAGTACTTC.

This clone was detected once. The J gene is TRBJ2-3, the V gene TRBV5-1, with 13 positions matching TRBD2. The CDR3 has 17 amino acids. Germline V gene data show CDR1 as SGHRS and CDR2 as YFSETQ. V shed 3 bases, J shed 0 bases, and the junction held 4 bases outside the gene matches. CDR3: CASSSGLAGLSTDTQYF. The CDR3 DNA reads TGCGCCAGCAGCTCGGGACTAGCGGGATTGAGCACAGATACGCAGTATTTT.

The chain joins TRBV7-6 to TRBJ2-1; maybe TRBD1 (6 bases). The CDR3 consists of 16 residues. CDR1 SGHVS and CDR2 FNYEAQ come from the germline V gene. Trimming stripped 2 bases from V and 2 bases from J, with 13 bases between. The CDR3 region is CASSLRGTNPYNEQFF. The CDR3 DNA sequence: TGTGCCAGCAGCTTAAGGGGGACGAACCCCTACAATGAGCAGTTCTTC.

This clone was recorded a few times. The rearrangement uses TRBV28 and TRBJ1-3, with 8 nucleotides matching TRBD1. This CDR3 region has 16 residues. The ends lost 7 bases at V and 0 bases at J; junction bases unmatched: 8. Germline V gene lookup returns CDR1 MDHEN and CDR2 SYDVKM. The CDR3 loop reads CASTRGQTLSGNTIYF. The CDR3, as DNA: TGTGCCAGCACCAGGGGGCAGACCCTCTCTGGAAACACCATATATTTT.

The count of this clone is one. This rearrangement joins TRBV7-6 to TRBJ1-5, with TRBD1 matching over 8 bases. The V segment lost 7 bases and the J segment 6 bases; nucleotides outside the gene matches: 11. This CDR3 contains 15 residues. Germline CDR1 SGHVS, CDR2 FNYEAQ. The CDR3 DNA is TGTGCCAGCACCTCTTCCCCAGGGGGCGGTCAGCCCCAGCATTTT. It is translated as CASTSSPGGGQPQHF. The variable domain in full, with the rest retrieved from reference TRBV7-6 and TRBJ1-5, is GAGVSQSPRYKVTKRGQDVALRCDPISGHVSLYWYRQALGQGPEFLTYFNYEAQQDKSGLPNDRFSAERPEGSISTLTIQRTEQRDSAMYRCASTSSPGGGQPQHFGDGTRLSIL.

The gene calls are TRBV21-1 and TRBJ1-1; the D call TRBD1 from the table was never checked on the DNA. TRBV21-1 is an annotated pseudogene. The CDR3 has 15 amino acids. The CDR3 DNA reads as TGTGCCAGCAAACGGGACAGAGGGCTTGGCACTGAAGCTTTCTTT. This sequence encodes CASKRDRGLGTEAFF.

This clone was seen only a few times. This chain links TRBV4-3 with TRBJ2-5; TRBD2 agrees at 7 bases. V trimming: 1 base; J trimming: 0 bases; junction bases outside the gene matches: 5. The CDR3 totals 16 residues. Germline CDR1 is LGHNA and CDR2 is YSLEER. DNA for the CDR3: TGCGCCAGCAGCCAAGGGCATAGCGGGTACCAAGAGACCCAGTACTTC. This translates into CASSQGHSGYQETQYF.

V is TRBV2 and J is TRBJ2-7; TRBD1 aligns across 9 bases. V trimming: 8 bases; J trimming: 4 bases; junction bases outside the gene matches: 15. The CDR3 is 16 amino acids. Germline-derived CDR1 and CDR2 are SNHLY and FYNNEI. The CDR3 sequence is CASGGVGTGNLYEQYF. CDR3 DNA sequence: TGTGCCAGCGGGGGGGTAGGGACAGGGAATCTTTACGAGCAGTACTTC. Filled out from reference TRBV2 and TRBJ2-7, the complete variable domain reads EPEVTQTPSHQVTQMGQEVILRCVPISNHLYFYWYRQILGQKVEFLVSFYNNEISEKSEIFDDQFSVERPDGSNFTLKIRSTKLEDSAMYFCASGGVGTGNLYEQYFGPGTRLTVT.

This clone was picked up a small number of times. This rearrangement joins TRBV7-9 to TRBJ2-7; D possibly corresponds to TRBD1 (5 bases). The CDR3 extends over 12 amino acids. V lost 5 bases to trimming and J lost 2 bases, with 7 bases between them. Looked up from germline, CDR1 is SEHNR and CDR2 is FQNEAQ (reference sequence). CDR3 coding DNA: TGTGCCAGCAGCCCGGACACCTACGAGCAGTACTTC. Its translation is CASSPDTYEQYF.

This chain joins TRBV7-2 and TRBJ1-3; TRBD1 agrees at 7 bases. The V gene's germline CDR1 is SGHTA and CDR2 FQGNSA. The CDR3 consists of 15 residues. J lost 9 bases, V lost 3 bases, and 11 bases had no gene match. CDR3 loop: CASSFGTAAGGTIYF. CDR3 nucleotide sequence: TGTGCCAGCAGCTTCGGGACAGCCGCAGGTGGCACCATATATTTT.

This clone was detected only a few times. This rearrangement joins TRBV6-1 to TRBJ2-3; weak D call: TRBD2 (5 bases). The CDR3 has 13 amino acids. Deletions cut 4 bases from V and 5 bases from J, with 10 bases between. From germline, CDR1 is MNHNS and CDR2 SASEGT. The CDR3, as DNA: TGTGCCAGCAGTGCGACTACAGAAGATACGCAGTATTTT. It is translated as CASSATTEDTQYF.

In its sample, this clone was seen a few times. The gene calls are TRBV11-3 and TRBJ2-3, with TRBD2 identical over 7 bases. Per germline, CDR1 SGHNT and CDR2 YENEEA. V shed 4 bases, J shed 4 bases, and the junction held 17 bases outside the gene matches. The CDR3 extends over 18 amino acids. The CDR3 is CASSSGKGYAGEPDTQYF. CDR3 nucleotides: TGTGCCAGCAGCTCGGGGAAGGGCTATGCGGGAGAGCCAGATACGCAGTATTTT.

The V and J genes are TRBV5-5 and TRBJ2-3; D is possibly TRBD2 (6 bases). The CDR3 extends over 14 amino acids. Per the germline V gene, CDR1 is SGHKS and CDR2 is YYEKEE (reference sequence). With 4 bases removed from V and 2 bases from J, the gap between germline ends came to 11 bases. This CDR3 reads CASSAGLSTDTQYF. In nucleotides, the CDR3 is TGTGCCAGCAGCGCGGGGCTCTCCACAGATACGCAGTATTTT.

The chain recombines TRBV7-9 with TRBJ2-3; D gene unclear. CDR3 length: 14 amino acids. V was shortened by 5 bases and J by 2 bases, with 11 bases between the two germline ends. Germline values: CDR1 SEHNR, CDR2 FQNEAQ (reference sequence). CDR3 DNA: TGTGCCAGCAGCCCCCCTCTTTACACAGATACGCAGTATTTT. Residues: CASSPPLYTDTQYF.

This chain connects TRBV7-9 to TRBJ2-7, with 8 bases fitting TRBD2. Germline assignment: CDR1 SEHNR and CDR2 FQNEAQ (reference sequence). CDR3 length: 16 residues. Trimming removed 5 bases from V and 0 bases from J; junction bases left unmatched: 9. For the CDR3, the DNA is TGTGCCAGCAGCCCTACGGATGCGGGGGGCTCCTACGAGCAGTACTTC. The encoded protein is CASSPTDAGGSYEQYF.

The chain couples TRBV18 to TRBJ2-1; the match to TRBD1 covers 9 bases. CDR3 length: 16 residues. The ends lost 3 bases at V and 7 bases at J; junction bases unmatched: 10. CDR1 is KGHSH and CDR2 is LQKENI in the germline V gene. CDR3 protein: CASSPNPGTGLNEQFF. The DNA of the CDR3 is TGTGCCAGCTCACCGAATCCCGGGACAGGGTTGAATGAGCAGTTCTTC.

In regard to this clone: The same CDR3 arises from other DNA sequences in this sample as well. The chain recombines TRBV11-3 with TRBJ2-3; tentative D call: TRBD1 (6 bases). Germline-derived CDR1 and CDR2 are SGHNT and YENEEA. The CDR3 contains 14 residues. Trimming removed 2 bases from V and 0 bases from J, with 6 bases in between. CDR3 coding DNA: TGTGCCAGCAGCTTAACAGGGAGCACAGATACGCAGTATTTT. Residues: CASSLTGSTDTQYF.